Following are 13 T cell receptor beta chains from one sample sequenced in a study of cytomegalovirus exposure and HLA in healthy donors. Produced via immunoSEQ multiplex PCR; TCRdb's table is partial and in-frame only. The sample has 150,000 to 200,000 clones; around 96% are singletons. Sequencing input: PBMCs. These receptors were obtained from a woman between 18 and 29 years old in good health and CMV-seronegative.

The chain recombines TRBV2 with TRBJ1-3; D not resolved. V was clipped by 2 bases and J by 3 bases, with 8 bases between them. The CDR3 covers 14 residues. CDR1 and CDR2 (germline): SNHLY, FYNNEI. The CDR3 spells CASSERGNGNTIYF. The CDR3 coding sequence is TGTGCCAGCAGTGAACGGGGTAATGGAAACACCATATATTTT. Filled out from reference TRBV2 and TRBJ1-3, the complete variable domain reads EPEVTQTPSHQVTQMGQEVILRCVPISNHLYFYWYRQILGQKVEFLVSFYNNEISEKSEIFDDQFSVERPDGSNFTLKIRSTKLEDSAMYFCASSERGNGNTIYFGEGSWLTVV.

This chain joins TRBV27 and TRBJ1-1; TRBD1 agrees at 10 bases. The CDR3 extends over 17 amino acids. Germline V gene sequence: CDR1 MNHEY, CDR2 SMNVEV (reference sequence). V was clipped by 4 bases and J by 1 base; unmatched bases: 9. The CDR3 loop is CASSSMTGGRGNTEAFF. The CDR3 DNA reads as TGTGCCAGCAGTTCTATGACAGGGGGCCGGGGGAACACTGAAGCTTTCTTT.

The V and J genes are TRBV9 and TRBJ2-5, with TRBD2 matching 11 bases. This CDR3 is 17 amino acids long. Germline CDR1 SGDLS, CDR2 YYNGEE. Losses at the gene ends were 0 bases for V and 0 bases for J; bases not matched to a gene: 4. The CDR3 nucleotides are TGTGCCAGCAGCGTAGGCAGACTAGCGGGGTACCAAGAGACCCAGTACTTC. Protein sequence: CASSVGRLAGYQETQYF.

The chain recombines TRBV27 with TRBJ1-5; D unclear. The V and J ends lost 2 bases and 5 bases respectively, with 10 bases between them. Germline CDR1 reads MNHEY; CDR2 reads SMNVEV (reference sequence). The CDR3 has 14 amino acids. The CDR3 sequence: CASSLGGVHQPQHF. The DNA for the CDR3 is TGTGCCAGCAGTTTAGGCGGTGTACATCAGCCCCAGCATTTT.

The chain combines TRBV7-9 with TRBJ2-5; TRBD1 matches 10 bases. The trim removed 1 base at V and 2 bases at J, leaving 10 bases unmatched. The CDR3 spans 18 residues. CDR1 SEHNR and CDR2 FQNEAQ come from the germline V gene (reference sequence). The CDR3 here is CASSLGGWDRGRQETQYF. Here the CDR3 DNA reads TGTGCCAGCAGCTTAGGGGGTTGGGACAGGGGCCGTCAAGAGACCCAGTACTTC.

The chain joins TRBV4-3 to TRBJ2-2; 9 bases line up with TRBD1. Trimming removed 4 bases from V and 4 bases from J; junction bases left unmatched: 10. The CDR3 runs to 17 residues. From germline, CDR1 is LGHNA and CDR2 YSLEER. The CDR3, as DNA: TGCGCCAGCAGCCGATCCACAGGGGGCTCGGGCACCGGGGAGCTGTTTTTT. It codes for CASSRSTGGSGTGELFF.

This sequence joins TRBV19 and TRBJ1-1; 9 bases line up with TRBD1. Germline loops: CDR1 LNHDA, CDR2 SQIVND (reference sequence). The CDR3 runs 15 residues. After removal of 6 bases from V and 7 bases from J, the junction contained 12 bases not matched to a gene. The CDR3 coding sequence is TGTGCCAGTAGCGTTCACCAAGGACAGGGGAGTGAAGCTTTCTTT. Protein sequence: CASSVHQGQGSEAFF. The variable domain in full, completed from reference TRBV19 and TRBJ1-1, reads DGGITQSPKYLFRKEGQNVTLSCEQNLNHDAMYWYRQDPGQGLRLIYYSQIVNDFQKGDIAEGYSVSREKKESFPLTVTSAQKNPTAFYLCASSVHQGQGSEAFFGQGTRLTVV.

The chain links TRBV6-5 to TRBJ1-1, with TRBD1 as a possible D gene (6 bases). Germline assignment: CDR1 MNHEY and CDR2 SVGAGI. This CDR3 contains 15 residues. V was clipped by 5 bases and J by 3 bases, with 16 bases between them. CDR3 amino acids: CASSTGGLPHTEAFF. The CDR3 bases are TGTGCCAGCAGTACGGGGGGCCTGCCCCACACTGAAGCTTTCTTT.

V is TRBV6-1 and J is TRBJ1-1, with a possible D match to TRBD1 (5 bases). The germline gives CDR1 MNHNS, CDR2 SASEGT. The CDR3 extends over 13 amino acids. The V end lost 8 bases, the J end lost 1 base, and 11 bases lay between the germline ends. The CDR3 DNA reads as TGTGCCAGCCATCGGGGGTCGAACACTGAAGCTTTCTTT. Protein: CASHRGSNTEAFF.

V and J are TRBV5-1 and TRBJ1-3, with D possibly TRBD1 on 5 matching bases. CDR1 and CDR2 from the germline V gene are SGHRS and YFSETQ. CDR3 length: 17 residues. V lost 0 bases, J lost 1 base, and 14 bases lay in between. Written as DNA, the CDR3 is TGCGCCAGCAGCTTGGTGCAGGGAAGCCTATCTGGAAACACCATATATTTT. Its translation: CASSLVQGSLSGNTIYF.

J is TRBJ1-4 and V is TRBV2; tentative D call: TRBD1 (6 bases). This CDR3 is 14 amino acids long. Germline assignment: CDR1 SNHLY and CDR2 FYNNEI. Trimming pared 3 bases from V and 7 bases from J, leaving 12 bases between. CDR3 region: CASSDEGGGEKLFF. The CDR3 DNA reads as TGTGCCAGCAGTGACGAGGGAGGGGGTGAAAAACTGTTTTTT. Full variable domain (remainder filled in from reference TRBV2 and TRBJ1-4): EPEVTQTPSHQVTQMGQEVILRCVPISNHLYFYWYRQILGQKVEFLVSFYNNEISEKSEIFDDQFSVERPDGSNFTLKIRSTKLEDSAMYFCASSDEGGGEKLFFGSGTQLSVL.

The V call is TRBV7-9, the J call TRBJ2-1, with 8 nucleotides matching TRBD2. The germline gives CDR1 SEHNR, CDR2 FQNEAQ (reference sequence). The CDR3 extends over 15 amino acids. V was pared by 5 bases and J by 0 bases, with 3 bases of the junction left unmatched. CDR3 coding DNA: TGTGCCAGCAGCACTCTAGCGGGCTCCTACAATGAGCAGTTCTTC. Its translation is CASSTLAGSYNEQFF. Full variable domain (rest looked up from reference TRBV7-9 and TRBJ2-1): DTGVSQNPRHKITKRGQNVTFRCDPISEHNRLYWYRQTLGQGPEFLTYFQNEAQLEKSRLLSDRFSAERPKGSFSTLEIQRTEQGDSAMYLCASSTLAGSYNEQFFGPGTRLTVL.

V and J are TRBV30 and TRBJ2-3; 7 bases fit TRBD1. The germline gives CDR1 GTSNPN, CDR2 SVGIG (reference sequence). The CDR3 contains 15 residues. J gave up 0 bases and V 2 bases, and 5 bases lay outside the gene matches. CDR3 nucleotides: TGTGCCTGGAGTCAAGGGACAGCCAGCACAGATACGCAGTATTTT. It yields the protein CAWSQGTASTDTQYF.